This T cell receptor delta chain was sequenced during a study of gamma-delta chains in newborns, infants, children. This clone was counted between two and nine times. TCRdb redid clone calling on the reads using CATT. The table records approximately 4,000 delta-chain clones, 44% of them present only once. This CDR3 is built from 18 residues. The V gene's germline CDR1 is GEAIGNYY and CDR2 EKD. V was clipped by 3 bases and J by 0 bases; unmatched bases: 5. This specimen consisted of blood, obtained at week 6. The chain carries TRDV2 and TRDJ3; TRDD3 agrees at 9 bases. The clonotype comes from a child who was a newborn, infant or young child, either healthy, febrile or measles-vaccinated (not recorded which). The CDR3 coding sequence is TGTGCCTGTGACCCACTGGGGGAGCGCTCCTGGGACACCCGACAGATGTTTTTC. Translating it yields CACDPLGERSWDTRQMFF.